This record looks at one TCR beta chain sequence and its context. Antigen unknown. The treatment: 15 to 20 received Ad26.COV2.S at low or high dose, single or two shots; about 5 received placebo; per-sample allocation not given. The investigators took samples on day 63 after the first vaccine or placebo injection. The protocol was immunoSEQ multiplex PCR, while the TCRdb copy is restricted to in-frame clones and leaves out a portion. Of about 410,000 clones in the sample, 75% to 90% were seen once. This sample stems from a study of Ad26.COV2.S vaccination and SARS-CoV-2 variants. Whole-study findings and limits: There was reportedly substantial breadth in spike-specific CD8+ and CD4+ T cell responses after vaccination. Total T cell responses, in the TCR breadth and depth analyses, may have been underestimated.

CDR3 length equals 15 residues. Germline V lookup: CDR1 LNHDA, CDR2 SQIVND (reference sequence). J lost 2 bases, V lost 4 bases, and 2 bases had no gene match. The sample here was peripheral blood, taken in a trial of Ad26.COV2.S vaccine versus placebo. This clonotype originated in a person aged 18 to 65 who received the Ad26.COV2.S COVID-19 vaccine or a placebo. V gene TRBV19 combines with J gene TRBJ2-6; 7 positions match TRBD1. This CDR3 is CASSKGATGANVLTF. The CDR3 nucleotides read TGTGCCAGTAGTAAGGGGGCAACTGGGGCCAACGTCCTGACTTTC.